The rows below give T cell receptor beta chains drawn from one sample of a study of patients and donors after allogeneic stem cell transplantation. TCRdb independently ran MiXCR on the RT-PCR reads; one entry per CDR3 protein. The data contain more than 150,000 distinct CDR3 sequences, roughly 24% of them singletons. Material for sequencing was blood, either unsorted or a sorted T cell fraction (not recorded which). The receptor source for this set is a human donor who was either an allogeneic HSCT recipient or a stem cell or donor lymphocyte infusion donor (not recorded which). It is not recorded whose cells these are; they may come from a transplant donor. CDR3s include the opening cysteine and the closing phenylalanine or tryptophan.

v_call	j_call	cdr3_aa
TRBV29-1	TRBJ2-7	CSVEASGVSYEQYF
TRBV7-9	TRBJ1-5	CATAKGTGGGQPQHF
TRBV12-3/TRBV12-4	TRBJ2-5	CASSSVLPPIETQYF
TRBV2	TRBJ2-3	CASKVRLAGDHVTDTQYF
TRBV28	TRBJ2-2	CASRVTPGNTGELFF
TRBV7-8	TRBJ1-4	CASSLRTGEIKLFF
TRBV9	TRBJ1-4	CASSVDRTNEKLFF
TRBV9	TRBJ1-5	CASSVAGFEKQPQHF
TRBV5-1	TRBJ1-4	CASSLGTSGEKLFF
TRBV15	TRBJ1-1	CATSSPGTGGGLNTEAFF
TRBV6-1	TRBJ2-3	CASTEGGRTDTQYF
TRBV12-3/TRBV12-4	TRBJ2-3	CASSFTSGTDTQYF
TRBV7-8	TRBJ2-3	CASSLEAGDWDTQYF
TRBV5-1	TRBJ2-3	CASSFPGQGEDTQYF
TRBV5-4	TRBJ2-1	CASSLTEPYNEQFF
TRBV20-1	TRBJ2-1	CSACPAAPSGGYNEQFF
TRBV4-1	TRBJ2-1	CASSQIGGGEQFF
TRBV20-1	TRBJ2-3	CSARETGGRDTDTQYF
TRBV3-1	TRBJ1-1	CASSQMGSTEAFF
TRBV4-1	TRBJ1-2	CASSPKVGRGIKDGYTF
TRBV7-2	TRBJ2-5	CASSYDPLETQYF
TRBV6-5	TRBJ1-2	CASRGTGPIRIDGYTF
TRBV20-1	TRBJ1-6	CSAQTGRDNSPLHF
TRBV20-1	TRBJ1-1	CSARVSNSGGRDAFF
TRBV3-1	TRBJ1-5	CASSEEYSNQPQHF
TRBV29-1	TRBJ2-5	CSVERGRRETQNF
TRBV5-1	TRBJ1-1	CASSPNRGLNTEAFF
TRBV7-9	TRBJ2-5	CASSFGQVQETQYF
TRBV29-1	TRBJ1-5	CSVEVPAGTGDYSNQPQHF
TRBV7-2	TRBJ1-5	CASSVSNQPQHF
TRBV5-1	TRBJ2-7	CASSSAGQGFSYEQYF
TRBV18	TRBJ2-3	CASSPSPERSTDTQYF
TRBV7-3	TRBJ2-1	CASSSEGVNEQFF
TRBV5-6	TRBJ1-2	CASSRSRDRTMAPF
TRBV24-1	TRBJ2-7	CATSEGGQIRGEQYF
TRBV5-1	TRBJ1-1	CASSFQGNTEAFF
TRBV12-3/TRBV12-4	TRBJ1-4	CASSLFNSDPNEKLFF
TRBV12-3/TRBV12-4	TRBJ2-1	CASSRSPLYSEQFF
TRBV7-9	TRBJ2-7	CASSPPGQGEYEQYF
TRBV5-1	TRBJ2-3	CASSLAVRDPDTQYF
TRBV7-2	TRBJ1-4	CASSLVGGPNEKLFF
TRBV20-1	TRBJ1-5	CSAVSTVNQPQHF
TRBV27	TRBJ2-7	CASSLVGDRTYEQYF
TRBV7-8	TRBJ1-1	CASSLVWQGDTEAFF
TRBV7-6	TRBJ1-3	CASSLVKGSSGNTIYF
TRBV7-2	TRBJ1-6	CASSLDPDVLIFNSPLHF
TRBV28	TRBJ1-3	CASSFRGFGNTIYF
TRBV7-2	TRBJ1-5	CASSFGDSPYNQPQHF
TRBV20-1	TRBJ2-1	CSATRDSHLNEQFF
TRBV20-1	TRBJ2-3	CSASVRTGRTDTQYF
TRBV14	TRBJ1-1	CASSQRRGGTEAFF
TRBV12-3/TRBV12-4	TRBJ2-5	CASSRDRAQETQYF